The 30 T cell receptor beta chains below were found in one sample sequenced in a study of T cells in Graves' hyperthyroidism and ophthalmopathy. Using RNA transcripts as the source, TCR beta CDR3 regions were amplified. The TCR CDR3 first-round RT-PCR relied on the HTBI primer set. In TCRdb, the multiplex PCR reads were re-called with MiXCR into one record per CDR3 protein. The top ten hold around 30% of the sample, which has 95,000 to 100,000 distinct CDR3 sequences, approximately 56% seen once. Material for sequencing was blood. The source is a middle-aged woman with Graves' hyperthyroidism.

The chain combines TRBV10-2 with TRBJ2-5, with 10 bases identical to TRBD2. Trimming took 4 bases from V and 3 from J; bases not matched to a gene: 8. Germline values: CDR1 WSHSY, CDR2 SAAADI. This CDR3 has 16 amino acids. CDR3 bases: TGCGCCAGCAGTGCTAGAAGCGGGAGGGGGGAAGAGACCCAGTACTTC. This encodes CASSARSGRGEETQYF.

In this sample, this clonotype turned up many times. This chain links TRBV5-1 with TRBJ1-2, with D possibly matching TRBD1 (6 bases). From germline, CDR1 is SGHRS and CDR2 YFSETQ. The V end lost 4 bases, the J end lost 8 bases, and 18 bases lay between the germline ends. CDR3 length: 14 residues. CDR3 sequence (DNA): TGCGCCAGCAGCACCGGAATTTATGGGGGCGGCTACACCTTC. This codes for CASSTGIYGGGYTF.

The DNA of the CDR3 is TGTGCCAGCAGTGTACAGGGGACAGGCTATGGCTACACCTTC. This codes for CASSVQGTGYGYTF. V gene TRBV25-1 combines with J gene TRBJ1-2; 8 bases match TRBD1. The V gene's germline CDR1 is MGHDK and CDR2 SYGVNS. CDR3 length equals 14 residues. J gave up 4 bases and V 4 bases, and 5 bases lay outside the gene matches.

In nucleotides, the CDR3 is TGCAGTGCTAGAGGGGACAGGGTGGCTTTCTTT. Translated, it gives CSARGDRVAFF. The V gene is TRBV20-1, the J gene TRBJ1-1; 9 bases match TRBD1. CDR3 length: 11 residues. V trimming: 1 base; J trimming: 11 bases; junction bases outside the gene matches: 2. Per germline, CDR1 DFQATT and CDR2 SNEGSKA (reference sequence).

The count of this clonotype is one. The chain recombines TRBV9 with TRBJ2-5, with D unresolved. The CDR3 extends over 13 amino acids. From germline, CDR1 is SGDLS and CDR2 YYNGEE. Trimming removed 0 bases at V and 5 bases at J, with 8 bases between. The CDR3, as DNA: TGTGCCAGCAGCGTAGGAGAAGAGGAGACCCAGTACTTC. This codes for CASSVGEEETQYF.

The J gene is TRBJ2-3, the V gene TRBV15; D remains unclear. This CDR3 region has 15 residues. The V end lost 3 bases, the J end lost 1 base, and 11 bases lay between the germline ends. Germline CDR1 and CDR2: LNHNV and YYDKDF (reference sequence). The CDR3 protein is CATSSDRPGTDTQYF. DNA for the CDR3: TGTGCCACCAGCAGCGATCGACCGGGCACAGATACGCAGTATTTT.

In this sample, this clonotype is medium-sized (0.01 to 0.1%). The chain joins TRBV15 to TRBJ1-2; TRBD1 is a possible D gene (6 bases). V was clipped by 3 bases and J by 5 bases, with 25 bases between them. Germline CDR1 is LNHNV and CDR2 is YYDKDF (reference sequence). The length of the CDR3 is 18 residues. CDR3 loop: CATSSALAGGSQGYGYTF. CDR3 sequence (DNA): TGTGCCACCAGCAGTGCGCTTGCTGGGGGCAGCCAGGGGTATGGCTACACCTTC.

This clonotype was counted many times. This chain uses TRBV5-1 with TRBJ1-4; D possibly corresponds to TRBD1 (5 bases). Germline assignment: CDR1 SGHRS and CDR2 YFSETQ. The CDR3 is 15 amino acids. V lost 1 base and J lost 7, with 14 bases in between. The CDR3 here is CASSLLARDSEKLFF. CDR3 nucleotides: TGCGCCAGCAGCTTGTTAGCCAGGGATTCTGAAAAACTGTTTTTT.

This rearrangement joins TRBV7-9 to TRBJ1-5; 8 bases line up with TRBD1. The junction had 3 bases not matched to a gene; V was cut back by 4 bases and J by 1 base. Per the germline V gene, CDR1 is SEHNR and CDR2 is FQNEAQ (reference sequence). The CDR3 is 15 residues long. The CDR3 reads CASSYGQGSNQPQHF. The DNA of the CDR3 is TGTGCCAGCAGCTATGGACAGGGAAGCAATCAGCCCCAGCATTTT.

This clonotype was seen a single time. This chain uses TRBV2 with TRBJ2-7; the D call may be TRBD1 or TRBD2 (5 bases each). V lost 6 bases and J 2 bases, leaving 14 bases between the germline ends. This CDR3 comprises 14 residues. The germline V gene has CDR1 SNHLY and CDR2 FYNNEI. The CDR3 coding sequence is TGTGCCAGCAGAGCCGGGACCAGGACCTACGAGCAGTACTTC. As protein: CASRAGTRTYEQYF.

In its sample, this clonotype was seen many times. The rearrangement joins TRBV19 to TRBJ1-1; D gene ambiguous. Germline V CDR1 and CDR2: LNHDA, SQIVND (reference sequence). Trimming removed 3 bases at V and 5 bases at J, with 10 bases between. The CDR3 runs 13 residues. The CDR3 nucleotides are TGTGCCAGTAGTATGAGCCGAGGGACTGAAGCTTTCTTT. Translated: CASSMSRGTEAFF.

This clonotype counts as medium-sized. The chain uses TRBV12-3 or TRBV12-4 and TRBJ1-6; TRBD1 matches 7 bases. The CDR3 length is 15 residues. Germline trimming cut 5 bases from V and 9 bases from J; bases unmatched to any gene: 10. The CDR3 DNA sequence: TGTGCCAGCAGTACCCCGACAGGGATGGGTTCACCCCTCCACTTT. Translating it yields CASSTPTGMGSPLHF.

On this clonotype itself: A read error may account for a junction end that differs from germline. The rearrangement uses TRBV7-3 and TRBJ1-5, with 7 positions matching TRBD1. This CDR3 spans 14 amino acids. The germline V gene has CDR1 SGHTA and CDR2 FQGTGA. CDR3 residues: CASSSDRLDQPQRF. The CDR3 nucleotides are TGTGCCAGCAGTTCGGACAGGTTGGACCAGCCCCAGCGTTTT.

Comment on this clonotype: In this CDR3 the conserved last residue, phenylalanine or tryptophan, is missing, so a read error is likely. CDR3 nucleotides: TGTGCCAGCAGTGAGGGCGATTCACCCCTCCACCTT. This encodes CASSEGDSPLHL. The genes are TRBV7-2 and TRBJ1-6, with unresolved D. The CDR3 extends over 12 amino acids. The V end was cut by 6 bases, the J end by 8 bases, with 8 bases between. Germline V lookup: CDR1 SGHTA, CDR2 FQGNSA.

This clonotype was recorded at least ten times. J is TRBJ2-7 and V is TRBV19; D gene unclear. The CDR3 extends over 13 amino acids. Trimming removed 1 base from V and 0 bases from J, with 4 bases in between. CDR1 and CDR2 (germline): LNHDA, SQIVND (reference sequence). The CDR3 DNA is TGTGCCAGTAGTATAGCGTACTCCTACGAGCAGTACTTC. It encodes CASSIAYSYEQYF.

The chain couples TRBV20-1 to TRBJ2-5, with D possibly being TRBD1 (6 bases). Trimming cost V 0 bases and J 4 bases, with 12 bases left between them. This CDR3 region has 14 residues. CDR1 is DFQATT and CDR2 is SNEGSKA in the germline V gene (reference sequence). The CDR3 region has the DNA TGCAGTGCTAGAGATCGACAGGCAACAGAGACCCAGTACTTC. It codes for CSARDRQATETQYF.

The table lists this clonotype with many counts. V gene TRBV19 combines with J gene TRBJ1-5, with a tentative D call TRBD1 (5 bases). The length of the CDR3 is 15 residues. Trimming took off 1 base at V and 6 bases at J, with 13 bases between the two ends. Germline CDR1 and CDR2: LNHDA and SQIVND (reference sequence). CDR3 amino acids: CASSIGRGGIQPQHF. The CDR3 DNA is TGTGCCAGTAGTATAGGGAGGGGTGGAATTCAGCCCCAGCATTTT. Drawing the rest from reference TRBV19 and TRBJ1-5, the complete variable domain is DGGITQSPKYLFRKEGQNVTLSCEQNLNHDAMYWYRQDPGQGLRLIYYSQIVNDFQKGDIAEGYSVSREKKESFPLTVTSAQKNPTAFYLCASSIGRGGIQPQHFGDGTRLSIL.

The V gene is TRBV9, the J gene TRBJ2-3; D perhaps matches TRBD2 (7 bases). Trimming removed 0 bases from V and 5 bases from J, with 19 bases in between. From germline, CDR1 is SGDLS and CDR2 YYNGEE. The CDR3 runs to 17 residues. CDR3: CASSVATGGAVIDTQYF. The CDR3 DNA follows: TGTGCCAGCAGCGTAGCTACGGGGGGCGCGGTTATAGATACGCAGTATTTT. Complete variable domain (other parts from reference TRBV9 and TRBJ2-3): DSGVTQTPKHLITATGQRVTLRCSPRSGDLSVYWYQQSLDQGLQFLIQYYNGEERAKGNILERFSAQQFPDLHSELNLSSLELGDSALYFCASSVATGGAVIDTQYFGPGTRLTVL.

This clonotype appeared many times. The chain couples TRBV7-9 to TRBJ2-5, with 8 positions matching TRBD2. The junction had 6 bases not matched to a gene; V was cut back by 4 bases and J by 2 bases. The CDR3 extends over 15 amino acids. Germline CDR1 and CDR2: SEHNR and FQNEAQ (reference sequence). The CDR3 loop is CASSSGTSNQETQYF. CDR3 bases: TGTGCCAGCAGCTCCGGGACTAGTAATCAAGAGACCCAGTACTTC.

This clonotype has at least ten counts. The chain recombines TRBV7-2 with TRBJ1-2; D gene uncertain. The CDR3 covers 15 residues. Germline V gives CDR1 SGHTA, CDR2 FQGNSA. Deletions cut 5 bases from V and 6 bases from J, with 19 bases between. The CDR3 nucleotides are TGTGCCAGCAGCGCCCGCGACGCCACGAGGAATGGCTACACCTTC. Amino acid sequence: CASSARDATRNGYTF.

In its sample, this clonotype was seen a few times. An end of the junction does not agree with germline; a read error may underlie this. The J gene is TRBJ2-3, the V gene TRBV10-3; a weak D match, TRBD1 (5 bases). This CDR3 is built from 16 residues. From germline, CDR1 is ENHRY and CDR2 SYGVKD. The CDR3 region is CAISGSISPGADTQYF. In nucleotides, the CDR3 is TGTGCCATCAGTGGGTCGATTTCGCCTGGGGCAGATACGCAGTATTTC.

The V and J genes are TRBV6-6 and TRBJ2-5, with a tentative D call TRBD2 (6 bases). The CDR3 loop spans 13 amino acids. V was cut by 6 bases and J by 1 base, with 9 bases left in between. Germline V CDR1 and CDR2: MNHNY, SVGAGI (reference sequence). CDR3 DNA sequence: TGTGCCAGCAGGCAGGGACTCCAAGAGACCCAGTACTTC. Translated: CASRQGLQETQYF.

The chain combines TRBV29-1 with TRBJ1-2; 7 bases line up with TRBD1. CDR1 is SQVTM and CDR2 is ANQGSEA in the germline V gene. Losses at the gene ends were 7 bases for V and 5 bases for J; bases not matched to a gene: 10. CDR3 size: 13 residues. The CDR3 spells CSAATGTAYGYTF. The CDR3 region has the DNA TGCAGCGCGGCGACAGGGACTGCGTATGGCTACACCTTC.

The gene calls are TRBV13 and TRBJ1-4; D is ambiguous. Deletions cut 4 bases from V and 8 bases from J, with 14 bases between. CDR3 length: 14 residues. Germline V gene data show CDR1 as PRHDT and CDR2 as FYEKMQ (reference sequence). CDR3 bases: TGTGCCAGCAGCTCCTTGGATAGGGCGGAAAAACTGTTTTTT. Its protein is CASSSLDRAEKLFF.

V is TRBV24-1 and J is TRBJ2-5; the match to TRBD1 covers 11 bases. V lost 4 bases and J lost 5; bases outside the gene matches: 5. The CDR3 is 15 amino acids. Germline CDR1 is KGHDR and CDR2 is SFDVKD. The CDR3 DNA follows: TGTGCCACCAGTGAATCCGGGACAGGGGGGGAGACCCAGTACTTC. This sequence encodes CATSESGTGGETQYF.

The chain is built from TRBV5-1 and TRBJ1-5; D is uncertain. Trimming took off 3 bases at V and 1 base at J, with 11 bases between the two ends. Per germline, CDR1 SGHRS and CDR2 YFSETQ. The CDR3 covers 15 residues. DNA for the CDR3: TGCGCCAGCAGCTCCACGGGGAAGAGCAATCAGCCCCAGCATTTT. Translating gives CASSSTGKSNQPQHF.

The V call is TRBV15, the J call TRBJ1-5; 9 positions agree with TRBD1. The germline CDR1 and CDR2 sequences are LNHNV and YYDKDF (reference sequence). The CDR3 loop spans 16 amino acids. V shed 0 bases, J shed 6 bases, and the junction held 6 bases outside the gene matches. The CDR3 loop is CATSREPQGASQPQHF. The CDR3 bases are TGTGCCACCAGCAGAGAACCACAGGGGGCGAGTCAGCCCCAGCATTTT.

This clonotype was detected ten times or more. The V and J genes are TRBV5-1 and TRBJ1-1; D possibly corresponds to TRBD1 (5 bases). CDR1 is SGHRS, CDR2 YFSETQ, per germline. The CDR3 has 14 amino acids. The ends were cut back, 4 bases at V and 2 bases at J, with 12 bases in the middle. The CDR3 nucleotides read TGCGCCAGCAGCATTGACGGGGGAAACACTGAAGCTTTCTTT. Its translation: CASSIDGGNTEAFF.

A note on this clonotype: One junction end does not reproduce the germline sequence, and a read error may be involved. V is TRBV10-3 and J is TRBJ1-4; the D is unclear. The CDR3 is 15 residues long. CDR1 and CDR2 (germline): ENHRY, SYGVKD. The CDR3 sequence is CAISESGATNDKLFF. For the CDR3, the DNA is TGTGCCATCAGTGAGTCTGGAGCAACTAATGATAAACTGTTTTTT.

Comments on this clonotype: The junction departs from the called germline gene at one end, perhaps through a read error. The chain uses TRBV7-7 and TRBJ2-3, with D maybe TRBD2 (6 bases). The CDR3 is made up of 14 amino acids. CDR1 is SSHAT, CDR2 FNYEAQ, per germline (reference sequence). CDR3 sequence: CASSLGRGADTQYF. The DNA for the CDR3 is TGTGCTAGCAGCTTAGGGCGGGGAGCAGATACGCAGTATTTT.